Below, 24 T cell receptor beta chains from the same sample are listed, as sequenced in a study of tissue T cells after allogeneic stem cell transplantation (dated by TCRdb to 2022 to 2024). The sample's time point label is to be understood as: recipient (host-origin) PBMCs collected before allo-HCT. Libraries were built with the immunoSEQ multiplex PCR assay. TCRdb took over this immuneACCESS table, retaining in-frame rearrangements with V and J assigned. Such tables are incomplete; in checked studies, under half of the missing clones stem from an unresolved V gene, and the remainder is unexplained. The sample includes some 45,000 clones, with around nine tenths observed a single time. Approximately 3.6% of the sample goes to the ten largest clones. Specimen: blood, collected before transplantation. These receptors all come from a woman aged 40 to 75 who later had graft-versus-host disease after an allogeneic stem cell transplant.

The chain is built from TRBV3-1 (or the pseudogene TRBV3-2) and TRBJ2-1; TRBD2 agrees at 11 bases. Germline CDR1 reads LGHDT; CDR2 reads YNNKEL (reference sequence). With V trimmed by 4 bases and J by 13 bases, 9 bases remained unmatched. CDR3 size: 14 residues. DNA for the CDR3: TGTGCCAGCAGCCCTACCCTAGCGGGAGGAACTCAGTTCTTC. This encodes CASSPTLAGGTQFF.

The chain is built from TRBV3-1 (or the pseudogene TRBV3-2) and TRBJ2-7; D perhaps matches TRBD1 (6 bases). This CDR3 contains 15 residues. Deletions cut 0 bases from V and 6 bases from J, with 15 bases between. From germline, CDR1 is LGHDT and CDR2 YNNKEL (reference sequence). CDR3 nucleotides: TGTGCCAGCAGCCAAGATAGGGGGTTACGGGTCGAGCAGTACTTC. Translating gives CASSQDRGLRVEQYF.

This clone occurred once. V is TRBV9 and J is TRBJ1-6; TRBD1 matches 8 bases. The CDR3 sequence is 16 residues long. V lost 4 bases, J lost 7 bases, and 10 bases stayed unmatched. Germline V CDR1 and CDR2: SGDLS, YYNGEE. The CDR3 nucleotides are TGTGCCAGCAGCCCAGGACAGGGACTACCGAATTCACCCCTCCACTTT. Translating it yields CASSPGQGLPNSPLHF.

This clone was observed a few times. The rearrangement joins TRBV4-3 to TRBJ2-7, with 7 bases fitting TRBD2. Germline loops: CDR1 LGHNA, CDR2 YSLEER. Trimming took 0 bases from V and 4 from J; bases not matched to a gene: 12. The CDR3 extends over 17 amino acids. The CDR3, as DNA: TGCGCCAGCAGCCAAGAATGGAGAGGCGGGAGAAGGTACGAGCAGTACTTC. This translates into CASSQEWRGGRRYEQYF.

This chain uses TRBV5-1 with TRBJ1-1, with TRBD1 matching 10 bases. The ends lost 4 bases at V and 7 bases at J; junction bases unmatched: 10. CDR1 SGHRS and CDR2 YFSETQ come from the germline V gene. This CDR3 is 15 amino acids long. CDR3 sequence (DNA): TGCGCCAGCAGCCCGAGCCGGGACAGGGGTATTGAAGCTTTCTTT. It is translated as CASSPSRDRGIEAFF.

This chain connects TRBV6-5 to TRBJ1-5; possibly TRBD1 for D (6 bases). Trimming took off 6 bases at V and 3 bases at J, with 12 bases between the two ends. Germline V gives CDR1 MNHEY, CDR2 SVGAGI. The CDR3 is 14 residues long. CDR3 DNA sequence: TGTGCCAGCAGCACTCGACAGGTCAATCAGCCCCAGCATTTT. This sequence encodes CASSTRQVNQPQHF.

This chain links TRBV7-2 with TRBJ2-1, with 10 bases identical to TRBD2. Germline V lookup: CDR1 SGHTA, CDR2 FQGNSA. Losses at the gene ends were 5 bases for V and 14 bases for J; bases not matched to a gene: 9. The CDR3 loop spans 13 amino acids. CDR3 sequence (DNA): TGTGCCAGCAGCACAATACTAGCGGGGAAAAAGTTCTTC. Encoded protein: CASSTILAGKKFF.

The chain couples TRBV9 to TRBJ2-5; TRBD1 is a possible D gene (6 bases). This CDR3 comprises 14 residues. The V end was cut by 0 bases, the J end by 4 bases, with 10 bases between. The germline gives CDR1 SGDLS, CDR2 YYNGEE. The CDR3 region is CASSVVAQGETQYF. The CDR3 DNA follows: TGTGCCAGCAGCGTAGTGGCACAGGGAGAGACCCAGTACTTC.

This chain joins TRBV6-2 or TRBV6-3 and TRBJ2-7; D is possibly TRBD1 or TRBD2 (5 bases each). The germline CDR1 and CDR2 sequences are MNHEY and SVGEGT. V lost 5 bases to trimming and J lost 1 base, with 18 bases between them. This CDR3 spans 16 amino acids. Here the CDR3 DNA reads TGTGCCAGCAGTGGACAACGACGGACTGCGTCCTACGAGCAGTACTTC. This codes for CASSGQRRTASYEQYF.

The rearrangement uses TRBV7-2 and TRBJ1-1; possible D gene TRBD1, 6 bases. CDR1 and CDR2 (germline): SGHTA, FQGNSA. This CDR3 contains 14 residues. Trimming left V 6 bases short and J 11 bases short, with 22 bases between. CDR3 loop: CASSRGGRPGQAFF. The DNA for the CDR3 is TGTGCCAGCAGTCGGGGGGGGCGACCAGGGCAGGCTTTCTTT.

The CDR3 loop reads CASSYRNEQFF. Written as DNA, the CDR3 is TGTGCCAGCAGTTACAGAAATGAGCAGTTCTTC. The chain employs TRBV6-6 and TRBJ2-1; the D is unclear. CDR1 and CDR2 from the germline V gene are MNHNY and SVGAGI (reference sequence). V lost 2 bases and J 7 bases, leaving 3 bases between the germline ends. The CDR3 runs 11 residues.

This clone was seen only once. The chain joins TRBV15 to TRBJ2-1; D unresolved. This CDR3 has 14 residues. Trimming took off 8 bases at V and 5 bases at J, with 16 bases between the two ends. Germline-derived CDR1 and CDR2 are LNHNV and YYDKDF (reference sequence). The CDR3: CATASSDKNNEQFF. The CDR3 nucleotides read TGTGCCACCGCCTCAAGCGACAAAAACAATGAGCAGTTCTTC.

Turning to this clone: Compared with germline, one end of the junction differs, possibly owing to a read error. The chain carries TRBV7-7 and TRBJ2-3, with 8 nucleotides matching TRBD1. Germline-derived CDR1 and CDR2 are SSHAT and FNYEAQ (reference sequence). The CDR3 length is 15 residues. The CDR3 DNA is TGTGCTAGCAGCTTAGGGGGACAGGAAACAGATACGCAGTATTTT. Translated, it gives CASSLGGQETDTQYF.

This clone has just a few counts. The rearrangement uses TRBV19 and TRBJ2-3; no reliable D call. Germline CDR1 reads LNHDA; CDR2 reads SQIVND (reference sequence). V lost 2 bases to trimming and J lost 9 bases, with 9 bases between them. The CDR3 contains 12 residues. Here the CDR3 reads CASSITGDTQYF. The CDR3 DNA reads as TGTGCCAGTAGTATAACTGGAGACACGCAGTATTTT.

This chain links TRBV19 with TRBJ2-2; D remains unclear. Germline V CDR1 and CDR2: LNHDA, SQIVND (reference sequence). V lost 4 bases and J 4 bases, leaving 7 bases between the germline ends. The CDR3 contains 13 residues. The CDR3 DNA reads TGTGCCAGTAGTACCAGAATCACCGGGGAGCTGTTTTTT. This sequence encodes CASSTRITGELFF.

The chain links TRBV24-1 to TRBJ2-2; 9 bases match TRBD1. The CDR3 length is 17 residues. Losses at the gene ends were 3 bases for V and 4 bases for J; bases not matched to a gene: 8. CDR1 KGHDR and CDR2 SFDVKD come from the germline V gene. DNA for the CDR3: TGTGCCACCAGTGATCCCCAACAGGGGGCTGGCACCGGGGAGCTGTTTTTT. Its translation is CATSDPQQGAGTGELFF.

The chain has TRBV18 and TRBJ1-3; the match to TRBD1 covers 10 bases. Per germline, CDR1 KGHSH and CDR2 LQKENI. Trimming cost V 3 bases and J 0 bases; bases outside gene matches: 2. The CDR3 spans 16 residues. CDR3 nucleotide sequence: TGTGCCAGCTCACCGGACAGGGGGAACTCTGGAAACACCATATATTTT. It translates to CASSPDRGNSGNTIYF.

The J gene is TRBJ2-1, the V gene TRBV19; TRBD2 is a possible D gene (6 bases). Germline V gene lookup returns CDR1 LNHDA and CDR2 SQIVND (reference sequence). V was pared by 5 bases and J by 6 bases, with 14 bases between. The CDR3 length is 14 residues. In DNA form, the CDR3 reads TGTGCCAGTAGTCTCCGGGACTGGTCCAATGAGCAGTTCTTC. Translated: CASSLRDWSNEQFF.

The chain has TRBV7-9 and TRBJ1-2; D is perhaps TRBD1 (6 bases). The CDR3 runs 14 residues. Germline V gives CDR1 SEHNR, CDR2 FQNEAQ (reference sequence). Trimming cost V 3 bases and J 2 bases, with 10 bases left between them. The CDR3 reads CASSLGQKNYGYTF. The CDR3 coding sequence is TGTGCCAGCAGCTTGGGACAAAAAAACTATGGCTACACCTTC. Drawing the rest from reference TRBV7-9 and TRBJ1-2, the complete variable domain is DTGVSQNPRHKITKRGQNVTFRCDPISEHNRLYWYRQTLGQGPEFLTYFQNEAQLEKSRLLSDRFSAERPKGSFSTLEIQRTEQGDSAMYLCASSLGQKNYGYTFGSGTRLTVV.

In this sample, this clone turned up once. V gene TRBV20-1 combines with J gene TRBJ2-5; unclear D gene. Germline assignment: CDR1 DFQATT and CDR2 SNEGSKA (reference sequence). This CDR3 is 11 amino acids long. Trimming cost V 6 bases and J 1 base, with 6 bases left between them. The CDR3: CSARPQETQYF. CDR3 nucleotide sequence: TGCAGTGCGCGCCCCCAAGAGACCCAGTACTTC.

CDR3 loop: CASSSNTVAEQYF. The CDR3 region has the DNA TGTGCCAGCAGCTCAAACACAGTGGCCGAGCAGTACTTC. The rearrangement links TRBV7-2 to TRBJ2-7; D uncertain. The CDR3 runs to 13 residues. Looked up from germline, CDR1 is SGHTA and CDR2 is FQGNSA. V lost 4 bases and J lost 6, with 13 bases in between.

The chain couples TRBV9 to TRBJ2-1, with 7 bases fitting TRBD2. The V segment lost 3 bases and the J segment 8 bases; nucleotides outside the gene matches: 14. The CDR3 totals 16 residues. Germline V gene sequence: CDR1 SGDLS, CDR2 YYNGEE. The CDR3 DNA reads TGTGCCAGCAGCGCAGGGACTACCGCAGAAGGAGATGAGCAGTTCTTC. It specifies CASSAGTTAEGDEQFF.

The CDR3 sequence is CATSSTETQPQHF. CDR3 nucleotides: TGTGCCACCAGCTCGACCGAAACTCAGCCCCAGCATTTT. The J gene is TRBJ1-5, the V gene TRBV15; D is ambiguous. CDR1 is LNHNV, CDR2 YYDKDF, per germline (reference sequence). Trimming pared 5 bases from V and 6 bases from J, leaving 11 bases between. This CDR3 has 13 amino acids.

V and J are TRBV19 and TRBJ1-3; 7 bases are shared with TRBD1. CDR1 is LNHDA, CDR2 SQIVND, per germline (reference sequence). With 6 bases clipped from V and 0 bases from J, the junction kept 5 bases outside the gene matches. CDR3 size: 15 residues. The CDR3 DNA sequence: TGTGCCAGTAGCCTGGGACAGACCTCTGGAAACACCATATATTTT. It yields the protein CASSLGQTSGNTIYF.